These 11 T cell receptor beta chains share one sample of origin, sequenced in a study of cytomegalovirus exposure and HLA in healthy donors. The PCR employed 60 Vbeta primers together with 13 Jbeta primers. Method: immunoSEQ multiplex PCR; TCRdb's copy keeps in-frame clones and lacks some. The table lists 75,000 to 100,000 clones, 65% to 85% of them singletons. The source material was PBMCs. These receptor sequences come from a woman in her sixties or seventies in good health and CMV-seropositive.

The V call is TRBV20-1, the J call TRBJ2-1, with D unclear. Germline assignment: CDR1 DFQATT and CDR2 SNEGSKA (reference sequence). CDR3 size: 10 residues. V was clipped by 7 bases and J by 9 bases, with 10 bases between them. Written as DNA, the CDR3 is TGCAGTGTAAGCGCGCTTGAGCAGTTCTTC. Translating it yields CSVSALEQFF.

The V call is TRBV28, the J call TRBJ2-7, with D possibly matching TRBD1 (6 bases). The CDR3 covers 17 residues. V was cut by 3 bases and J by 5 bases, with 23 bases left in between. Germline loops: CDR1 MDHEN, CDR2 SYDVKM. The CDR3 DNA is TGTGCCAGCAGTTTCCCCCCAAATAGGGGGTACTTCCACGAGCAGTACTTC. This codes for CASSFPPNRGYFHEQYF.

This rearrangement joins TRBV6-5 to TRBJ2-7; the match to TRBD2 covers 9 bases. Germline V lookup: CDR1 MNHEY, CDR2 SVGAGI. The V and J ends lost 5 bases and 2 bases, in that order; junction bases with no gene match: 4. This CDR3 is 14 amino acids long. The CDR3 DNA sequence: TGTGCCAGCAGTCCGACTAGCGGAGCCTACGAGCAGTACTTC. Its protein is CASSPTSGAYEQYF.

The chain links TRBV4-2 to TRBJ2-1; 8 bases align to TRBD2. The CDR3 extends over 17 amino acids. The germline gives CDR1 LGHNA, CDR2 YNFKEQ. Trimming took 4 bases from V and 7 from J; bases not matched to a gene: 15. The CDR3: CASSPTFSGTQRNEQFF. DNA for the CDR3: TGTGCCAGCAGCCCGACCTTTAGCGGGACCCAGAGGAATGAGCAGTTCTTC.

The chain links TRBV11-1 to TRBJ2-5; a weak D match, TRBD2 (5 bases). Germline V gene data show CDR1 as SGHAT and CDR2 as FQDESV (reference sequence). This CDR3 region has 12 residues. V lost 4 bases to trimming and J lost 5 bases, with 8 bases between them. CDR3 protein: CASSWERETQYF. The CDR3 region has the DNA TGTGCCAGCAGCTGGGAGAGGGAGACCCAGTACTTC.

This sequence joins TRBV16 and TRBJ1-4; a weak D match, TRBD1 (6 bases). Germline CDR1 reads KGHSY; CDR2 reads FQNENV. The CDR3 has 15 residues. The ends were cut back, 2 bases at V and 3 bases at J, with 10 bases in the middle. CDR3 region: CASSQLQGSNEKLFF. The CDR3 DNA sequence: TGTGCCAGCAGCCAACTACAGGGATCTAATGAAAAACTGTTTTTT.

The chain uses TRBV18 and TRBJ2-2; TRBD2 matches 15 bases. CDR1 is KGHSH and CDR2 is LQKENI in the germline V gene. V shed 2 bases and J 3 bases; nucleotides not matched to a gene: 7. The CDR3 length is 19 residues. The CDR3 DNA sequence: TGTGCCAGCTCACCATTAGGACTAGCGGGAGGGCCGCACACCGGGGAGCTGTTTTTT. Protein sequence: CASSPLGLAGGPHTGELFF.

The chain uses TRBV5-6 and TRBJ2-5; 8 nucleotides line up with TRBD1. This CDR3 region has 17 residues. From germline, CDR1 is SGHDT and CDR2 YYEEEE. Unmatched junction bases numbered 25, after V lost 7 bases and J lost 11 bases. The CDR3 coding sequence is TGTGCCAGCTACAGCTTGGTTGCTACAGGGGGGTTTTTGGAGCAGTACTTC. Translating gives CASYSLVATGGFLEQYF.

The chain employs TRBV28 and TRBJ2-2, with D maybe TRBD2 (7 bases). V was cut by 6 bases and J by 6 bases, with 17 bases left in between. The CDR3 is 15 amino acids. Germline CDR1 and CDR2: MDHEN and SYDVKM. The CDR3 reads CASRGGLGFAGELFF. CDR3 bases: TGTGCCAGCAGGGGGGGGCTAGGTTTCGCCGGGGAGCTGTTTTTT.

Here the CDR3 DNA reads TGTGCCAGCAGTGGGTGGACAGAAGCTTTCTTT. This translates into CASSGWTEAFF. The V gene is TRBV6-5, the J gene TRBJ1-1; a weak D match, TRBD1 (5 bases). Deletions cut 5 bases from V and 8 bases from J, with 9 bases between. The CDR3 contains 11 residues. The germline V gene encodes CDR1 MNHEY and CDR2 SVGAGI.

The rearrangement links TRBV6-6 to TRBJ1-5; 7 nucleotides line up with TRBD1. Germline CDR1 is MNHNY and CDR2 is SVGAGI (reference sequence). After removal of 4 bases from V and 0 bases from J, the junction contained 6 bases not matched to a gene. CDR3 size: 16 residues. The CDR3 sequence is CASSSHQGDSNQPQHF. The CDR3 coding sequence is TGTGCCAGCAGTTCTCATCAGGGGGATAGCAATCAGCCCCAGCATTTT.